The next 11 T cell receptor beta chains were all read from a single sample in a study of PD-L1 blockade in urothelial cancer. Sequenced by immunoSEQ multiplex PCR; TCRdb stores in-frame clones only, minus some. There are around 71,000 clones in the sample; 70% to 90% occur only once, and under 8.5% lies in the top ten. The time point denotes: pretreatment peripheral blood. Source: PBMCs, taken around atezolizumab (anti-PD-L1) treatment. The source is a man between 35 and 55 years old with urothelial cancer.

This chain joins TRBV6-5 and TRBJ1-2; weak D call: TRBD1 (6 bases). The ends were cut back, 10 bases at V and 8 bases at J, with 14 bases in the middle. CDR3 length equals 11 residues. Germline values: CDR1 MNHEY, CDR2 SVGAGI. The CDR3 DNA follows: TGTGCCACGGGGACAAATGGGGGCTACACCTTC. Amino acid sequence: CATGTNGGYTF.

The rearrangement links TRBV15 to TRBJ2-2; tentatively, D is TRBD1 (7 bases). The CDR3 loop spans 15 amino acids. Germline-derived CDR1 and CDR2 are LNHNV and YYDKDF (reference sequence). Trimming took off 5 bases at V and 7 bases at J, with 17 bases between the two ends. The CDR3 DNA is TGTGCCACCAGCGACAGGGTGGGAGGAAACGGGGAGCTGTTTTTT. This encodes CATSDRVGGNGELFF.

The CDR3 region is CASSLGQGPNEKLFF. The DNA for the CDR3 is TGTGCCAGCAGTTTAGGCCAGGGGCCTAATGAAAAACTGTTTTTT. The V gene is TRBV28, the J gene TRBJ1-4; D is possibly TRBD1 (6 bases). Germline V gene lookup returns CDR1 MDHEN and CDR2 SYDVKM. This CDR3 has 15 amino acids. The V gene lost 2 bases and the J gene lost 3 bases, with 10 bases spanning the gap. Combining the CDR3 with reference TRBV28 and TRBJ1-4 gives the whole variable domain DVKVTQSSRYLVKRTGEKVFLECVQDMDHENMFWYRQDPGLGLRLIYFSYDVKMKEKGDIPEGYSVSREKKERFSLILESASTNQTSMYLCASSLGQGPNEKLFFGSGTQLSVL.

This sequence joins TRBV19 and TRBJ2-1, with TRBD2 identical over 9 bases. The CDR3 runs 15 residues. The germline CDR1 and CDR2 sequences are LNHDA and SQIVND (reference sequence). The V gene end was trimmed by 1 base and the J gene end by 5 bases; junction bases not matched to a gene: 3. The CDR3 loop reads CASSIGGGDNNEQFF. CDR3 nucleotides: TGTGCCAGTAGTATAGGCGGGGGGGATAACAATGAGCAGTTCTTC. Looking up the rest from reference TRBV19 and TRBJ2-1 gives the full variable domain: DGGITQSPKYLFRKEGQNVTLSCEQNLNHDAMYWYRQDPGQGLRLIYYSQIVNDFQKGDIAEGYSVSREKKESFPLTVTSAQKNPTAFYLCASSIGGGDNNEQFFGPGTRLTVL.

This chain connects TRBV6-6 to TRBJ2-7, with TRBD2 matching 10 bases. Germline assignment: CDR1 MNHNY and CDR2 SVGAGI (reference sequence). CDR3 length equals 15 residues. V dropped 8 bases and J dropped 5; count of bases not matched to a gene: 12. CDR3 nucleotides: TGTGCCAGCCTACCCGAGCTAGCGGGAGAGGACGAGCAGTACTTC. Its translation is CASLPELAGEDEQYF.

J is TRBJ2-3 and V is TRBV6-5, with D tentatively TRBD1 (5 bases). The CDR3 has 15 residues. Germline loops: CDR1 MNHEY, CDR2 SVGAGI. Trimming removed 4 bases from V and 1 base from J, with 12 bases in between. In DNA form, the CDR3 reads TGTGCCAGCAGTTCATTCAGGGTTGGCACAGATACGCAGTATTTT. This encodes CASSSFRVGTDTQYF.

This chain joins TRBV30 and TRBJ1-5; tentative D call: TRBD1 (5 bases). Looked up from germline, CDR1 is GTSNPN and CDR2 is SVGIG (reference sequence). The CDR3 has 13 residues. The germline V and J ends were trimmed by 3 bases and 7 bases, with 13 bases remaining between them. The CDR3 coding sequence is TGTGCCTGGAGCCTAACGGGGGAACAGCCCCAGCATTTT. Translated, it gives CAWSLTGEQPQHF.

The J gene is TRBJ1-4, the V gene TRBV5-8; TRBD1 aligns across 8 bases. The CDR3 contains 15 residues. J was trimmed by 5 bases and V by 3 bases; bases with no gene match: 6. From germline, CDR1 is SGHTS and CDR2 YDEGEE. The chain's CDR3 is CASSWGTGRNEKLFF. The CDR3 DNA reads TGTGCCAGCAGCTGGGGGACAGGAAGGAATGAAAAACTGTTTTTT.

The V and J genes are TRBV6-6 and TRBJ2-2, with 7 nucleotides matching TRBD1. CDR1 is MNHNY, CDR2 SVGAGI, per germline (reference sequence). V shed 4 bases, J shed 6 bases, and the junction held 2 bases outside the gene matches. CDR3 length: 13 amino acids. The CDR3 sequence is CASSSDRPGELFF. Here the CDR3 DNA reads TGTGCCAGCAGTTCGGACAGGCCCGGGGAGCTGTTTTTT.

This chain links TRBV6-5 with TRBJ2-5; possibly TRBD2 for D (5 bases). Trimming shortened V by 0 bases and J by 3 bases, and 8 bases separated the two germline ends. The CDR3 extends over 14 amino acids. Germline CDR1 reads MNHEY; CDR2 reads SVGAGI. The CDR3, as DNA: TGTGCCAGCAGTTACTCGGACTCGAAAGAGACCCAGTACTTC. As protein: CASSYSDSKETQYF.

The chain links TRBV29-1 to TRBJ1-1, with a tentative D call TRBD1 (6 bases). The V end was cut by 8 bases, the J end by 3 bases, with 22 bases between. CDR1 is SQVTM and CDR2 is ANQGSEA in the germline V gene. The CDR3 has 15 residues. In nucleotides, the CDR3 is TGCAGCCTGCAACGGGGGGCGTCGGAGTACACTGAAGCTTTCTTT. Its translation is CSLQRGASEYTEAFF.